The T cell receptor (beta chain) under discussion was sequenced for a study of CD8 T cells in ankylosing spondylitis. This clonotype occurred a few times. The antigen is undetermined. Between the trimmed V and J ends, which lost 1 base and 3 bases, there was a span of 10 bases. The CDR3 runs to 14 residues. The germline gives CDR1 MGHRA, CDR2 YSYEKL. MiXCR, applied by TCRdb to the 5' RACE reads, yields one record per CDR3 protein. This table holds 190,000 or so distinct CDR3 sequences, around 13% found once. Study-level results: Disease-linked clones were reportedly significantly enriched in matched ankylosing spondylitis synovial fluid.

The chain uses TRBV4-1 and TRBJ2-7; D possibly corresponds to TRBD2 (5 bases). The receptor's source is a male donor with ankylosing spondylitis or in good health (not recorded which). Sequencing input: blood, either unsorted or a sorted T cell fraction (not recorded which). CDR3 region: CASSQGPSSYEQYF. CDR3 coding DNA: TGCGCCAGCAGCCAAGGGCCTAGCAGCTACGAGCAGTACTTC.